The 15 T cell receptor beta chains below all came from one sample that was sequenced in a study of CD8 T cells in Susac syndrome. RNA was extracted with the RNeasy kit, and a quantity of about 0.5 to 1 ug was reverse transcribed using random hexamers. TCRdb re-analysed the immunoSEQ multiplex PCR reads in MiXCR, keeping a single row per CDR3 protein. The sample shows roughly 200,000 distinct CDR3 sequences, 85% to 95% of them seen only once. Sequenced: CD4+ T cells from PBMCs. The receptors shown here come from a human donor in good health.

The CDR3 spells CASSFEQGVEEGYTF. The CDR3, as DNA: TGCGCCAGCAGCTTCGAACAGGGGGTAGAGGAGGGCTACACCTTC. V gene TRBV5-1 combines with J gene TRBJ1-2, with 8 positions matching TRBD1. The CDR3 is made up of 15 amino acids. With 2 bases clipped from V and 8 bases from J, the junction kept 11 bases outside the gene matches. The germline V gene encodes CDR1 SGHRS and CDR2 YFSETQ.

This clonotype was seen once. The chain uses TRBV6-2 or TRBV6-3 and TRBJ1-5, with TRBD1 matching 8 bases. The CDR3 runs to 17 residues. V trimming: 5 bases; J trimming: 4 bases; junction bases outside the gene matches: 13. CDR1 is MNHEY, CDR2 SVGEGT, per germline. CDR3 region: CASSPRQIRQGNQPQHF. In DNA form, the CDR3 reads TGTGCCAGCAGTCCCCGGCAGATTAGACAGGGGAATCAGCCCCAGCATTTT.

This chain joins TRBV9 and TRBJ2-3; maybe TRBD2 (6 bases). CDR3 length: 16 amino acids. Trimming stripped 3 bases from V and 6 bases from J, with 20 bases between. CDR1 SGDLS and CDR2 YYNGEE come from the germline V gene. The CDR3 sequence is CASSGWGGPRSDTQYF. CDR3 coding DNA: TGTGCCAGCAGCGGGTGGGGAGGACCAAGGTCGGATACGCAGTATTTT. The full variable domain, in which reference TRBV9 and TRBJ2-3 provide the parts outside the CDR3, is DSGVTQTPKHLITATGQRVTLRCSPRSGDLSVYWYQQSLDQGLQFLIQYYNGEERAKGNILERFSAQQFPDLHSELNLSSLELGDSALYFCASSGWGGPRSDTQYFGPGTRLTVL.

The J gene is TRBJ2-7, the V gene TRBV27; no clear D. Germline V gene sequence: CDR1 MNHEY, CDR2 SMNVEV (reference sequence). The germline V and J ends were trimmed by 9 bases and 4 bases, with 16 bases remaining between them. The CDR3 consists of 13 residues. CDR3 loop: CARGRKASYEQYF. The CDR3 DNA reads TGTGCCAGGGGTAGGAAGGCCAGTTACGAGCAGTACTTC.

CDR3 amino acids: CSVETGSAYGYTF. CDR3 bases: TGCAGCGTTGAGACCGGCAGCGCGTATGGCTACACCTTC. V is TRBV29-1 and J is TRBJ1-2, with no clear D. CDR3 length: 13 amino acids. The germline gives CDR1 SQVTM, CDR2 ANQGSEA. Trimming took off 3 bases at V and 5 bases at J, with 13 bases between the two ends.

The CDR3 is CASSQDRETEAFF. CDR3 coding DNA: TGTGCCAGCAGCCAAGATCGGGAAACTGAAGCTTTCTTT. The gene calls are TRBV14 and TRBJ1-1, with D unclear. Trimming stripped 0 bases from V and 5 bases from J, with 7 bases between. CDR3 length equals 13 residues. Germline V lookup: CDR1 SGHDN, CDR2 FVKESK.

The V and J genes are TRBV4-3 and TRBJ2-4; TRBD1 is a possible D gene (6 bases). CDR3 length: 13 residues. The germline V and J ends were trimmed by 4 bases and 10 bases, with 14 bases remaining between them. Germline V gene sequence: CDR1 LGHNA, CDR2 YSLEER. In nucleotides, the CDR3 is TGCGCCAGCAGCCTCAAATTAACAGGGATTCAGTACTTC. This translates into CASSLKLTGIQYF.

The gene calls are TRBV5-1 and TRBJ2-7, with 7 bases fitting TRBD2. The CDR3 spans 14 residues. Looked up from germline, CDR1 is SGHRS and CDR2 is YFSETQ. J gave up 6 bases and V 1 base, and 7 bases lay outside the gene matches. CDR3 DNA: TGCGCCAGCAGCTTGAGTTGGGAGGGAGCCGAGCAGTACTTC. Its translation is CASSLSWEGAEQYF.

Here the CDR3 DNA reads TGTGCCAGCAGTTACCGTGTTGATTTGGGGCAGTTCTTC. This gives the protein CASSYRVDLGQFF. The rearrangement uses TRBV6-6 and TRBJ2-1, with D unresolved. The V gene's germline CDR1 is MNHNY and CDR2 SVGAGI (reference sequence). The CDR3 is 13 residues long. Trimming left V 2 bases short and J 12 bases short, with 14 bases between.

This chain connects TRBV5-1 to TRBJ2-1; perhaps D is TRBD1 or TRBD2 (5 bases each). In germline, CDR1 is SGHRS, CDR2 YFSETQ. The V and J ends lost 5 bases and 7 bases respectively, with 13 bases between them. The CDR3 is 13 amino acids. The CDR3: CASRAGTKNEQFF. CDR3 coding DNA: TGCGCCAGCAGGGCCGGGACGAAGAATGAGCAGTTCTTC.

The V call is TRBV6-5, the J call TRBJ1-5; 7 bases agree with TRBD1. The CDR3 has 15 amino acids. V lost 6 bases, J lost 6 bases, and 11 bases stayed unmatched. Germline assignment: CDR1 MNHEY and CDR2 SVGAGI. CDR3 DNA sequence: TGTGCCAGCAGCCCCGGACAGGTAGTTAGTCAGCCCCAGCATTTT. Encoded protein: CASSPGQVVSQPQHF.

The gene calls are TRBV20-1 and TRBJ2-7; no definite D call. Germline V gene data show CDR1 as DFQATT and CDR2 as SNEGSKA (reference sequence). The CDR3 has 11 amino acids. V dropped 3 bases and J dropped 3 bases, with 6 bases sitting between them. CDR3 residues: CSASLDYEQYF. The CDR3 DNA is TGCAGTGCTAGTTTGGACTACGAGCAGTACTTC.

This chain uses TRBV7-2 with TRBJ2-3; D is uncertain. V shed 1 base and J shed 1 base, with 6 bases lying between them. Germline CDR1 reads SGHTA; CDR2 reads FQGNSA. This CDR3 contains 14 residues. The CDR3: CASSLVPRTDTQYF. As DNA, the CDR3 is TGTGCCAGCAGCTTAGTCCCGCGCACAGATACGCAGTATTTT.

The chain combines TRBV7-9 with TRBJ1-1; D gene ambiguous. Germline CDR1 and CDR2: SEHNR and FQNEAQ (reference sequence). The CDR3 is 13 residues long. V dropped 3 bases and J dropped 1 base, with 6 bases sitting between them. CDR3 residues: CASSFETNTEAFF. DNA of the CDR3: TGTGCCAGCAGCTTCGAGACGAACACTGAAGCTTTCTTT. Full variable domain (remainder filled in from reference TRBV7-9 and TRBJ1-1): DTGVSQNPRHKITKRGQNVTFRCDPISEHNRLYWYRQTLGQGPEFLTYFQNEAQLEKSRLLSDRFSAERPKGSFSTLEIQRTEQGDSAMYLCASSFETNTEAFFGQGTRLTVV.

The V call is TRBV20-1, the J call TRBJ1-1, with TRBD1 matching over 9 bases. The CDR3 is 13 amino acids. CDR1 and CDR2 from the germline V gene are DFQATT and SNEGSKA (reference sequence). The V and J ends lost 5 bases and 6 bases, in that order; junction bases with no gene match: 7. CDR3 residues: CSADRDREAEAFF. The CDR3 region has the DNA TGCAGTGCTGACCGGGACAGGGAAGCTGAAGCTTTCTTT.